This entry describes one T cell receptor (beta chain). Its antigen remains unidentified. The length of the CDR3 is 15 residues. The germline V gene encodes CDR1 MNHNS and CDR2 SASEGT. The V and J ends lost 1 base and 9 bases respectively, with 13 bases between them. This sample is part of a study of glioma-infiltrating T cells after dendritic cell vaccination. About the study: Patients had newly diagnosed or recurrent glioblastoma and received dendritic cell vaccines. General observations from the study: Higher TCR clonality did not directly relate to longer survival.

The primer mix had 60 V beta and 13 J beta primers. TCRdb keeps only in-frame clones here, not all; method: immunoSEQ multiplex PCR. The table records roughly 80,000 clones, around 87% of them present only once. Specified time point: after dendritic cell vaccination, including at tumor progression/relapse. PBMC were collected before vaccination, two weeks after the third vaccination, and at progression. Here the sequenced sample was blood, taken after dendritic cell vaccination. The sequence was obtained from a human donor with glioblastoma. The chain links TRBV6-1 to TRBJ1-6, with D hard to call. The DNA of the CDR3 is TGTGCCAGCAGTGAAGGGCAGGTCCCACTTTCACCCCTCCACTTT. Encoded protein: CASSEGQVPLSPLHF.